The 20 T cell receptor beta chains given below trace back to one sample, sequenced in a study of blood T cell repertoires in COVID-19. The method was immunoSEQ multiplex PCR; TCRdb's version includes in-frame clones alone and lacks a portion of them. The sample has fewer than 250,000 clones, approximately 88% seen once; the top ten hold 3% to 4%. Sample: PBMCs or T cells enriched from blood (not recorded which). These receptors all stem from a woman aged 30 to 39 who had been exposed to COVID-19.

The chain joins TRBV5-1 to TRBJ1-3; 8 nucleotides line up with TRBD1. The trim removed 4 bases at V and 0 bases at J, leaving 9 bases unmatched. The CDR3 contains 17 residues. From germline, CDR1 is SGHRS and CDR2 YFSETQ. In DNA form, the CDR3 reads TGCGCCAGCAGCCCAGGGGGCAGGCCGCCCTCTGGAAACACCATATATTTT. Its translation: CASSPGGRPPSGNTIYF.

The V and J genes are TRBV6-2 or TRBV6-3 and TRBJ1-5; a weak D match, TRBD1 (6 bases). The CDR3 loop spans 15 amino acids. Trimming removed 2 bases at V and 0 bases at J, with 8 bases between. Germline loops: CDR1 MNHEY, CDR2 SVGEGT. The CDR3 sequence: CASSYKGHSNQPQHF. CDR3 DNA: TGTGCCAGCAGTTACAAGGGACATAGCAATCAGCCCCAGCATTTT.

CDR3 coding DNA: TGTGCCAGCAGCATCAGGGTAGGGACTGAAGCTTTCTTT. This gives the protein CASSIRVGTEAFF. The V and J genes are TRBV7-6 and TRBJ1-1, with a tentative D call TRBD1 (5 bases). This CDR3 is built from 13 residues. The germline V and J ends were trimmed by 5 bases and 5 bases, with 12 bases remaining between them. Germline V gives CDR1 SGHVS, CDR2 FNYEAQ.

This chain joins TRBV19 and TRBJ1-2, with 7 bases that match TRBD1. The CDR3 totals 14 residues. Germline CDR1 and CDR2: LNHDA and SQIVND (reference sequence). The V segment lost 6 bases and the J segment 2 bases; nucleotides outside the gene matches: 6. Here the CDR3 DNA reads TGTGCCAGTAGCCAAGGGGGCACCAACTATGGCTACACCTTC. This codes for CASSQGGTNYGYTF.

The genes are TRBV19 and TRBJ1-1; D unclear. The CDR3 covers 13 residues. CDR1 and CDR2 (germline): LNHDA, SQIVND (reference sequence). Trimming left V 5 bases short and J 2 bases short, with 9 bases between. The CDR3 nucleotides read TGTGCCAGTAGTTGGCAGTTAAACACTGAAGCTTTCTTT. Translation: CASSWQLNTEAFF.

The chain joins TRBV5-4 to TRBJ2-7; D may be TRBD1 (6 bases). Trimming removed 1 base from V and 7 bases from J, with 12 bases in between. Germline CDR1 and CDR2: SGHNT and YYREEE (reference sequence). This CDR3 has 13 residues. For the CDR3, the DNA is TGTGCCAGCAGCTTGACAGGGATCGGGGAGCAGTACTTC. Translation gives CASSLTGIGEQYF.

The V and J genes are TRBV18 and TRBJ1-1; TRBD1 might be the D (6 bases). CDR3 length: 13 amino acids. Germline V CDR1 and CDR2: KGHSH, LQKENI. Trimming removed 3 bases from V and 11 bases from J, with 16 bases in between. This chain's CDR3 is CASSPQTGGQAFF. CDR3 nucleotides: TGTGCCAGCTCACCCCAAACGGGGGGGCAGGCTTTCTTT.

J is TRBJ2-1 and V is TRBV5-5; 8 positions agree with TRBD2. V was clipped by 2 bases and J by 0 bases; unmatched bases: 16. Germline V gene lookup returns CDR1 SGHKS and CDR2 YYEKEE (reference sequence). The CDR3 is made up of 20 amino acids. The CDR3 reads CASSFPGGRYIHSSYNEQFF. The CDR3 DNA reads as TGTGCCAGCAGCTTCCCTGGCGGGAGGTACATCCACAGCTCCTACAATGAGCAGTTCTTC.

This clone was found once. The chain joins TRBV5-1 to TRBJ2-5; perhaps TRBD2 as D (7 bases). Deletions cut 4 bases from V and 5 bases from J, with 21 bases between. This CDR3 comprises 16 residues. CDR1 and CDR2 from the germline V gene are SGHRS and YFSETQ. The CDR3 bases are TGCGCCAGCAGCCCCGCAATGGGGGCGGGAGATGAGACCCAGTACTTC. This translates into CASSPAMGAGDETQYF.

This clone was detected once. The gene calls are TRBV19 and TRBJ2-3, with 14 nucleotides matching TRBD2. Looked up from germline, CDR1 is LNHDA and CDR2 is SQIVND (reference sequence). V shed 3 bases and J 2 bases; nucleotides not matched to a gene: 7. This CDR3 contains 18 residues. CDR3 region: CASSIPGTSGSNTDTQYF. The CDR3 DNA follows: TGTGCCAGTAGTATTCCGGGGACTAGCGGGAGTAACACAGATACGCAGTATTTT.

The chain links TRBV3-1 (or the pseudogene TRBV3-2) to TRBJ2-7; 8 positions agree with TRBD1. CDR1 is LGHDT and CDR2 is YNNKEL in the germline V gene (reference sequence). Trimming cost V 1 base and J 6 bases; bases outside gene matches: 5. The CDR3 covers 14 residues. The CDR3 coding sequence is TGTGCCAGCAGCCAAGTCACAGGGACAGGCGAGCAGTACTTC. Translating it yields CASSQVTGTGEQYF.

CDR3 sequence: CASRDGTGLSLGYTF. CDR3 coding DNA: TGTGCCAGCAGGGACGGGACAGGGCTGTCACTTGGCTACACCTTC. The chain has TRBV5-4 and TRBJ1-2, with 9 bases fitting TRBD1. The CDR3 has 15 residues. Germline lookup yields CDR1 SGHNT and CDR2 YYREEE (reference sequence). V was clipped by 5 bases and J by 7 bases; unmatched bases: 12.

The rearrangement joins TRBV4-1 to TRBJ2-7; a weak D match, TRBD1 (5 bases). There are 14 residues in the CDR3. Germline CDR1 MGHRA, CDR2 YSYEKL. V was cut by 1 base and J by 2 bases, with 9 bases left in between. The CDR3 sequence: CASSQGPRAYEQYF. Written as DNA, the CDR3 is TGCGCCAGCAGCCAAGGTCCCAGGGCCTACGAGCAGTACTTC.

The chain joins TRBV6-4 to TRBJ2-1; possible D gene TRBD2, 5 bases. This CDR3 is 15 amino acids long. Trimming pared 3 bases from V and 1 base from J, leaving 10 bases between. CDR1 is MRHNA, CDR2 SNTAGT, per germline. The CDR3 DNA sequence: TGTGCCAGCAGTGAGACTATAAGGTCCTACAATGAGCAGTTCTTC. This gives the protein CASSETIRSYNEQFF.

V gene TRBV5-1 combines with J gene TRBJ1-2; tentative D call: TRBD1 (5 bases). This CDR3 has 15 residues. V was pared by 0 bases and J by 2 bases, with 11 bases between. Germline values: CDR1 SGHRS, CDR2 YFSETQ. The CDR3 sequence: CASSLGDRGNYGYTF. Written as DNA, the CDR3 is TGCGCCAGCAGCTTGGGGGATCGGGGGAACTATGGCTACACCTTC.

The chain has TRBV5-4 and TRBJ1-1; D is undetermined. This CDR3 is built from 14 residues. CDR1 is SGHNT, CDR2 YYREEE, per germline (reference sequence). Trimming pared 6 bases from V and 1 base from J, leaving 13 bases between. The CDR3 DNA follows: TGTGCCAGCAAGATAATAGCCCAGAACACTGAAGCTTTCTTT. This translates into CASKIIAQNTEAFF.

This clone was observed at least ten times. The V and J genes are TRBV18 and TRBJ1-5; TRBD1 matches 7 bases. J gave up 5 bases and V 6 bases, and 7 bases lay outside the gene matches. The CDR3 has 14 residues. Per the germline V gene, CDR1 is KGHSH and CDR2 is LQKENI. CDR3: CASSLAGGYQPQHF. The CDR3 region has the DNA TGTGCCAGCTCCCTCGCAGGGGGGTATCAGCCCCAGCATTTT. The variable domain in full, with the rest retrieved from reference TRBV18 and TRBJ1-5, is NAGVMQNPRHLVRRRGQEARLRCSPMKGHSHVYWYRQLPEEGLKFMVYLQKENIIDESGMPKERFSAEFPKEGPSILRIQQVVRGDSAAYFCASSLAGGYQPQHFGDGTRLSIL.

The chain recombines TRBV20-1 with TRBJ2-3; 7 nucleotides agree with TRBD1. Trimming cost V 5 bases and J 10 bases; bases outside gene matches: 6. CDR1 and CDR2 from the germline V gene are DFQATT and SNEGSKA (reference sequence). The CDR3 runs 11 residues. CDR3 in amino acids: CSASTGLAQYF. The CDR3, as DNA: TGCAGTGCTTCGACAGGGCTGGCGCAGTATTTT.

DNA of the CDR3: TGTGCCAGCAGTGAACTAACAGGGCGAGGTGATTCACCCCTCCACTTT. It translates to CASSELTGRGDSPLHF. The rearrangement links TRBV6-1 to TRBJ1-6; possibly TRBD1 for D (6 bases). This CDR3 has 16 residues. In germline, CDR1 is MNHNS, CDR2 SASEGT. The V end was cut by 2 bases, the J end by 8 bases, with 16 bases between.

The CDR3 sequence is CASRRYRGNEKLFF. The CDR3 region has the DNA TGTGCCAGCAGACGTTACAGGGGAAATGAAAAACTGTTTTTT. The chain joins TRBV7-9 to TRBJ1-4; TRBD1 matches 7 bases. V dropped 6 bases and J dropped 5; count of bases not matched to a gene: 6. Germline V gives CDR1 SEHNR, CDR2 FQNEAQ (reference sequence). This CDR3 is built from 14 residues. The complete variable domain, with remaining parts taken from reference TRBV7-9 and TRBJ1-4, reads DTGVSQNPRHKITKRGQNVTFRCDPISEHNRLYWYRQTLGQGPEFLTYFQNEAQLEKSRLLSDRFSAERPKGSFSTLEIQRTEQGDSAMYLCASRRYRGNEKLFFGSGTQLSVL.